Ten or more counts support the clone carrying this TCR beta chain. The CDR3 length is 14 residues. Trimming shortened V by 1 base and J by 1 base, and 6 bases separated the two germline ends. Per germline, CDR1 PRHDT and CDR2 FYEKMQ (reference sequence). This sample stems from a study of T-cell reconstitution after alpha-beta-depleted transplantation in children. Unique molecular identifiers featured in how the TCRbeta library was prepared. Each CDR3 protein is one row after TCRdb ran MiXCR on the PCR reads. The sample records roughly 500,000 distinct CDR3 sequences, about 31% being singletons. The chain combines TRBV13 with TRBJ2-3; no reliable D call. This receptor was obtained from a human donor who donated a stem cell graft to a child with aplastic anemia. The material was PBMCs from the stem cell graft donor, obtained from the stem cell graft. The CDR3 spells CASSLEARTDTQYF. The CDR3 nucleotides are TGTGCCAGCAGCTTAGAGGCTCGCACAGATACGCAGTATTTT.